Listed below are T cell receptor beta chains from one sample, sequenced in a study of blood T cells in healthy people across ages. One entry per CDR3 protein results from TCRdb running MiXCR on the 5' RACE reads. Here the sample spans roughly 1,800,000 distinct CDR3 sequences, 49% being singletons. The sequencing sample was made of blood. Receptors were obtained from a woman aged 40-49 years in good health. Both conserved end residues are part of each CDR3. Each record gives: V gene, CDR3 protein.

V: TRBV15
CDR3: CATSKVQQETQYF

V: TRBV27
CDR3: CASSLSLGFPYEQYF

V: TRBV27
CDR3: CASSLILGDLLLYEQYF

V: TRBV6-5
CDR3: CASSYDGYEQYF

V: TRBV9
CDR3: CASKRGLAGEETQYF

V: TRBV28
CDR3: CASSLVRRDEQYF

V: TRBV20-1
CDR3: CSARGGTGLRPQHF

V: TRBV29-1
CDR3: CSALTGLNSSEQFF

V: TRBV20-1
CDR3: CSAFPGQADTQYF

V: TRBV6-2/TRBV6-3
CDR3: CASRGQGVYETQYF

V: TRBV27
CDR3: CASSWTGGQFF

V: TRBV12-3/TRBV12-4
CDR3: CASAPEFF

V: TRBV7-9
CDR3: CASSRIGTESYEQYF

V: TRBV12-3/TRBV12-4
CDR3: CASSLGIDEQYF

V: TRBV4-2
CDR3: CASSQGDGGVQETQYF

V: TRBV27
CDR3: CASTLAGPGGGTQYF

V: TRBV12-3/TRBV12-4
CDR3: CASSQAGQAQETQYF

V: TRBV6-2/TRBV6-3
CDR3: CASSYSMTSGGCNEQFF

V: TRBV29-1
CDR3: CSVEQGQETQYF

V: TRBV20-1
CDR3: CSAEPPSGGPYRAEQFF

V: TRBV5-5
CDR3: CASSPRTGRKDEQYF

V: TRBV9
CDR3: CASSVDRGQRTDTQYF

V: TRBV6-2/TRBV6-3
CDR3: CASNLPGGLGDGYTF

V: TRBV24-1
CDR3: CATSDRQGTDTQYF

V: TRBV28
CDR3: CASSSGGNYGNTF

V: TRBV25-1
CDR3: CASSETGYDYGYTF

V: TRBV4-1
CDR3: CASSFRPRRGASYNEQFF

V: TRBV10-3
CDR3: CAISEPGNYGYTF

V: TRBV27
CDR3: CASSPSQGYQETQYF

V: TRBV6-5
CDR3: CASSFQGDYGYTF

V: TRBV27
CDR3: CASLSRAGTEAFF

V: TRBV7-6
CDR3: CASSSGQGPHQTQYF

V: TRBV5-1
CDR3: CASSPSARQETQYF

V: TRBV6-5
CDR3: CASSGTSGGTTNIQYF

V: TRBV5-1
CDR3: CASSLYPDWSSGNTIYF

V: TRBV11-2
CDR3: CASRTTGFGANALTF

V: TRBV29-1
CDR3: CSVERLAGGSSYNEQFF

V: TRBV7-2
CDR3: CASSLERRQGALGTQYF

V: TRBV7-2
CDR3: CASSPSRTATNEKLFF

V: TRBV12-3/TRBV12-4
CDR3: CASSLGGGKRADTQYF

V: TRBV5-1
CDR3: CASSFEGVDEQFF

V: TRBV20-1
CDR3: CSAGNDRRTYEQYF

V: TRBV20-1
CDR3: CSARDAVLIGYTF

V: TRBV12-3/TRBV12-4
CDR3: CASSFQQMTNYGYTF

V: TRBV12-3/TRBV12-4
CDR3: CASSFKGGVYNSPLHF